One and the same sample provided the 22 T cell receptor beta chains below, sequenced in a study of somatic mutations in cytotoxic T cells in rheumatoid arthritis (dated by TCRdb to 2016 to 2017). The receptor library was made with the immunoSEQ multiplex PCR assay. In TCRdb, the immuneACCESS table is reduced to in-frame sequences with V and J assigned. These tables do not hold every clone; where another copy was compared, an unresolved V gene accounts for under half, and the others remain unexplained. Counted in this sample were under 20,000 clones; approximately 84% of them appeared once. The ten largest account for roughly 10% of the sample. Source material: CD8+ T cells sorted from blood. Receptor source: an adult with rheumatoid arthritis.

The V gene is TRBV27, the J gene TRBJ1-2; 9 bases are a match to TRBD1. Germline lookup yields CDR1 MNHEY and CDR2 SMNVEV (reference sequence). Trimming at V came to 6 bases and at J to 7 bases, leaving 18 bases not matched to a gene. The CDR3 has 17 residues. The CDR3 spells CASSPPPGGQGKGGYTF. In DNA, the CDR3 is TGTGCCAGCAGCCCCCCCCCGGGTGGACAGGGGAAGGGTGGCTACACCTTC.

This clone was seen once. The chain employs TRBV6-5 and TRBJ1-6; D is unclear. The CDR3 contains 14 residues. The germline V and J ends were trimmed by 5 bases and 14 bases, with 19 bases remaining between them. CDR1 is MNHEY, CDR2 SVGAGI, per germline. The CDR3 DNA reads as TGTGCCAGCAGTCCTTTAACCCGCCCTACGGCCCTCCACTTT. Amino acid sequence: CASSPLTRPTALHF.

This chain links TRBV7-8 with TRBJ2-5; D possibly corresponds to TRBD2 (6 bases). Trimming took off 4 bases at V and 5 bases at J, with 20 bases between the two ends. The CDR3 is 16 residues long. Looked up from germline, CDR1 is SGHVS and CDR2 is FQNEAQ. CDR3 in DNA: TGTGCCAGCAGCTCACGATGGGGGGAGCAAGGGGAGACCCAGTACTTC. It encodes CASSSRWGEQGETQYF.

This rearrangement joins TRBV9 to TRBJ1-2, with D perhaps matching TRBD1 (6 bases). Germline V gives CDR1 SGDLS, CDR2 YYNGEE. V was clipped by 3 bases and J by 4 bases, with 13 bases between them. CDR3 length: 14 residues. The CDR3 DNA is TGTGCCAGCAGCGCAACCACAGGGACCTATGGCTACACCTTC. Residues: CASSATTGTYGYTF.

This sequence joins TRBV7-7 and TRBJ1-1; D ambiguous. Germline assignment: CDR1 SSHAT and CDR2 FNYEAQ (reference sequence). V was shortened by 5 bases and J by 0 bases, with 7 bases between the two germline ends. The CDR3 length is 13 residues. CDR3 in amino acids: CASSTTVNTEAFF. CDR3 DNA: TGTGCCAGCAGCACCACAGTGAACACTGAAGCTTTCTTT.

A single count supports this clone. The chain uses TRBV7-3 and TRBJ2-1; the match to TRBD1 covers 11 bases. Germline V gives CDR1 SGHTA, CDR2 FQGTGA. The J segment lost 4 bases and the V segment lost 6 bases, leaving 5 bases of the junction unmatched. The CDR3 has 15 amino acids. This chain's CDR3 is CASSPGTGGYNEQFF. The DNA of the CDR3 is TGTGCCAGCAGTCCCGGGACAGGGGGTTACAATGAGCAGTTCTTC.

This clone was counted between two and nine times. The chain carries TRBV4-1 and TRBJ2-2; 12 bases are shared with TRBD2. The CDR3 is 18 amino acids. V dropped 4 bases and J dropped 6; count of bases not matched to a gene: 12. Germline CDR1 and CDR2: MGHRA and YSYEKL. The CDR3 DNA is TGCGCCAGCAGCCGAATAGGGCCTAGCGGGGGGGCCGCCGGGGAGCTGTTTTTT. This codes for CASSRIGPSGGAAGELFF.

The CDR3: CASSLEAGGPQETQYF. CDR3 bases: TGCGCCAGCAGCTTGGAGGCGGGGGGCCCCCAAGAGACCCAGTACTTC. The rearrangement links TRBV5-1 to TRBJ2-5, with 8 nucleotides matching TRBD2. The trim removed 0 bases at V and 1 base at J, leaving 5 bases unmatched. CDR1 is SGHRS, CDR2 YFSETQ, per germline. The CDR3 has 16 residues.

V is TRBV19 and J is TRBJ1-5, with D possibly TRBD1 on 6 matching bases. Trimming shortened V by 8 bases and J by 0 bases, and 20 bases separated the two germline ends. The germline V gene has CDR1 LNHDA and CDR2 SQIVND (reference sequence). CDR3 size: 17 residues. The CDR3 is CASSPLPDSVSNQPQHF. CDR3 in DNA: TGTGCCAGTTCCCCACTCCCGGACAGCGTTAGCAATCAGCCCCAGCATTTT.

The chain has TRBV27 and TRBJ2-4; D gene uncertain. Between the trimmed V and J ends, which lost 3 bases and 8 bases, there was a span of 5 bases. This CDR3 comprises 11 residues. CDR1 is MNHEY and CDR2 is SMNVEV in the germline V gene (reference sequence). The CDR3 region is CASSFGDIQYF. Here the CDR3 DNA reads TGTGCCAGCAGTTTCGGAGACATTCAGTACTTC.

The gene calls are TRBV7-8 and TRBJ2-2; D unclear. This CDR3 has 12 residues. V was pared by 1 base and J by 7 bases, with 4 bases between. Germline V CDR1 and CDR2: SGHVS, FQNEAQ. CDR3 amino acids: CASSLVHGELFF. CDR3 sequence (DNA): TGTGCCAGCAGCTTAGTTCACGGGGAGCTGTTTTTT.

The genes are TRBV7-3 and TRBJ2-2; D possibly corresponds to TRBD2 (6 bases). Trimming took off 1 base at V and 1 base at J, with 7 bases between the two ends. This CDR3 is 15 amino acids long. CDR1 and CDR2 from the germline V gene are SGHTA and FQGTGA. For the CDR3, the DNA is TGTGCCAGCAGCTTAATCGGGGGGAACACCGGGGAGCTGTTTTTT. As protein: CASSLIGGNTGELFF.

The CDR3 sequence is CASSEELAGGPSYEQYF. DNA of the CDR3: TGTGCCAGCAGTGAAGAGCTGGCGGGCGGACCTTCCTACGAGCAGTACTTC. J is TRBJ2-7 and V is TRBV6-1; D possibly corresponds to TRBD2 (5 bases). Germline assignment: CDR1 MNHNS and CDR2 SASEGT. V gave up 1 base and J gave up 1 base, with 17 bases separating them. This CDR3 has 17 residues.

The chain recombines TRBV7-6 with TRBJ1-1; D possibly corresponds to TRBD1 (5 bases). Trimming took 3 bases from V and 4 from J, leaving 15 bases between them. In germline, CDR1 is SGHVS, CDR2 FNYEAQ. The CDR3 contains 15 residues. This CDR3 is CASSFSGYGTTEAFF. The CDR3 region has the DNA TGTGCCAGCAGCTTCTCAGGGTACGGGACCACTGAAGCTTTCTTT.

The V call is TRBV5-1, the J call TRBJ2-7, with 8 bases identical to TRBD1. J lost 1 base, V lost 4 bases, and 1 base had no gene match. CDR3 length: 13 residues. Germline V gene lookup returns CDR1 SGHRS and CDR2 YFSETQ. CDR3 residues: CASSRDRSYEQYF. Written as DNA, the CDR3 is TGCGCCAGCAGCCGGGACAGGTCCTACGAGCAGTACTTC.

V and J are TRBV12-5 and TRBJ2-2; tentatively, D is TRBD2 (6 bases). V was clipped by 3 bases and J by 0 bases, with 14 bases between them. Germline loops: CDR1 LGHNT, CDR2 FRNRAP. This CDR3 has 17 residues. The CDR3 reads CASGFIVGRSNTGELFF. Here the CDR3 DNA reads TGTGCTAGTGGTTTCATAGTGGGGAGGTCGAACACCGGGGAGCTGTTTTTT. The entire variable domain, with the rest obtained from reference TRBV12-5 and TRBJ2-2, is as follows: DARVTQTPRHKVTEMGQEVTMRCQPILGHNTVFWYRQTMMQGLELLAYFRNRAPLDDSGMPKDRFSAEMPDATLATLKIQPSEPRDSAVYFCASGFIVGRSNTGELFFGEGSRLTVL.

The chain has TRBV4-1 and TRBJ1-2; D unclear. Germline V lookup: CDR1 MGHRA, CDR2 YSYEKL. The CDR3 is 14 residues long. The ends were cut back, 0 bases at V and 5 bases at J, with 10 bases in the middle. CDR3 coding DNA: TGCGCCAGCAGCCAAGATACAGTGCGGTATGGCTACACCTTC. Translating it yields CASSQDTVRYGYTF.

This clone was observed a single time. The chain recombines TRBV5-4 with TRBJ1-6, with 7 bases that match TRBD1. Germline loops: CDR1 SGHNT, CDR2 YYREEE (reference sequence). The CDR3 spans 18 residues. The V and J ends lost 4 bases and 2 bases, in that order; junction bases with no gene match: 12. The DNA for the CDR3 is TGTGCCAGCAGCCAGACAGGGTTGAAGGGACCCTATAATTCACCCCTCCACTTT. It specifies CASSQTGLKGPYNSPLHF.

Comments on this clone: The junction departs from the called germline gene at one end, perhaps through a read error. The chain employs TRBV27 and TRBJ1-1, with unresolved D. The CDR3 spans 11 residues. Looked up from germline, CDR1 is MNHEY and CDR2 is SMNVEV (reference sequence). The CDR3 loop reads CASIQNAEAFF. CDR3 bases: TGTGCCAGCATACAGAACGCTGAAGCTTTCTTT.

CDR3 DNA: TGCAGCGTCTGGGACACTGAAGCTTTCTTT. It yields the protein CSVWDTEAFF. The V call is TRBV29-1, the J call TRBJ1-1; D gene unclear. V was trimmed by 6 bases and J by 3 bases, leaving 5 bases between them. From germline, CDR1 is SQVTM and CDR2 ANQGSEA. This CDR3 region has 10 residues.

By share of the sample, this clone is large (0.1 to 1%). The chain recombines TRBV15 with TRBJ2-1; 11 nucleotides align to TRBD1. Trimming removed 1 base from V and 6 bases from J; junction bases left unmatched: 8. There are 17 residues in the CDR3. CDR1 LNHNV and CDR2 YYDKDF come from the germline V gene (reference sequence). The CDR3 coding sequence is TGTGCCACCAGCAGAGTGACCCAGGACAGGGGGCCCAATGAGCAGTTCTTC. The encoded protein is CATSRVTQDRGPNEQFF. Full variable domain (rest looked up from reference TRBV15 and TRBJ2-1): DAMVIQNPRYQVTQFGKPVTLSCSQTLNHNVMYWYQQKSSQAPKLLFHYYDKDFNNEADTPDNFQSRRPNTSFCFLDIRSPGLGDTAMYLCATSRVTQDRGPNEQFFGPGTRLTVL.

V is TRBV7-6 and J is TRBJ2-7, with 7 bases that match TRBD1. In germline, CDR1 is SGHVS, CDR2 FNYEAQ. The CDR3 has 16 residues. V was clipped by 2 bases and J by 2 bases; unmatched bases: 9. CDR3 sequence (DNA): TGTGCCAGCAGCTTACAGCGTGGACAGGCAACCTACGAGCAGTACTTC. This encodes CASSLQRGQATYEQYF.